This paragraph reports one T cell receptor (beta chain). Its antigen is currently unknown. Trimming removed 8 bases at V and 10 bases at J, with 27 bases between. CDR1 and CDR2 (germline): MNHEY, SVGAGI. The CDR3 extends over 15 amino acids. RNA was extracted from bulk tissue without any cell sorting. The sample originates from a study of tumor and adjacent non-tumor tissue in lung cancer. Study-wide context: There were some 11 adenocarcinoma, a couple of squamous cell carcinoma and 1 small cell lung cancer cases. On average, productive TCRbeta reads reached around 4 million per sample.

The library came from three nested PCR rounds adapted from ARM-PCR protocols. MiXCR, run by TCRdb on the multiplex PCR reads, gives a single entry per CDR3 protein. The sample records around 200,000 distinct CDR3 sequences, about 76% being singletons. Study-level points and caveats: Top 100 clones took a larger repertoire share in normal lung.

This receptor was obtained from a man aged 60 to 69 with non-small cell lung cancer. The J gene is TRBJ2-7, the V gene TRBV6-5, with D tentatively TRBD2 (5 bases). The sample was lung tumor tissue. Here the CDR3 reads CASGNVGVTRYKQYF. DNA of the CDR3: TGTGCCAGCGGCAATGTGGGAGTCACTCGCTACAAACAGTACTTC.